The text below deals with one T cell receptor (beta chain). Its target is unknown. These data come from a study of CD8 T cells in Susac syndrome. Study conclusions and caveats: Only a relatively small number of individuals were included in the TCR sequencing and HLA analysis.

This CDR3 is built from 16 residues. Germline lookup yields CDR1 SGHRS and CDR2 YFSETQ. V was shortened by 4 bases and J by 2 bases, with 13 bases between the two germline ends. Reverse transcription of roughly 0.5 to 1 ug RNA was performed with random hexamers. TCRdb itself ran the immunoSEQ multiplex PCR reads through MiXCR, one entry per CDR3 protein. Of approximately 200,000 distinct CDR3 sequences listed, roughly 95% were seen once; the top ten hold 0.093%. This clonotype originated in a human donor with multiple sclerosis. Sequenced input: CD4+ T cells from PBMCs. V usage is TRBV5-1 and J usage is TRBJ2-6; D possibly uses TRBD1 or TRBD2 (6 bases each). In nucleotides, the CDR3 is TGCGCCAGCAGCCCGCCGGGGGCCCCTGGGGCCAACGTCCTGACTTTC. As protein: CASSPPGAPGANVLTF.